The following is a TCR beta chain sequence with its context. Its antigen is unidentified. The data were taken from a study of blood T cells in healthy people across ages. General study findings and limits: Conclusively comparing naive with antigen-experienced cells was impossible with unsorted PBMCs.

The authors ran a second PCR of roughly 6 to 12 cycles using a sample-barcoded 5' primer and a J-beta primer mix. In TCRdb, the 5' RACE reads were re-called with MiXCR into one record per CDR3 protein. The table includes approximately 800,000 distinct CDR3 sequences, approximately 53% detected once. Sequenced sample: blood. This sequence originates from a man between 35 and 55 years old in good health.

This chain's CDR3 is CASRPQPASANYGYTF. CDR3 nucleotide sequence: TGTGCCAGCAGACCCCAACCCGCGTCCGCTAACTATGGCTACACCTTC. This chain joins TRBV2 and TRBJ1-2; no reliable D call. CDR1 is SNHLY, CDR2 FYNNEI, per germline. Trimming took off 6 bases at V and 0 bases at J, with 17 bases between the two ends. The CDR3 runs 16 residues.